This T cell receptor beta chain was sequenced for a study of blood T cell repertoires in COVID-19. This clone was found once. TCRdb's copy holds only in-frame clones and misses some; the assay was immunoSEQ multiplex PCR. The data show approximately 150,000 clones, 84% seen once. The sample was PBMCs or T cells enriched from blood (not recorded which). This receptor was obtained from a man aged 45 to 65 in a cohort exposed to, infected with or recovered from COVID-19 (not recorded which).

The CDR3 bases are TGTGCCAGCAGCTTATACCGGGAGGGCCTTGAGACCCAGTACTTC. This gives the protein CASSLYREGLETQYF. The rearrangement links TRBV13 to TRBJ2-5; the match to TRBD2 covers 8 bases. The J segment lost 5 bases and the V segment lost 2 bases, leaving 7 bases of the junction unmatched. The germline gives CDR1 PRHDT, CDR2 FYEKMQ (reference sequence). This CDR3 has 15 amino acids.